The entry below gives a single T cell receptor beta chain sequence along with its context. The CDR3 covers 14 residues. The junction had 12 bases not matched to a gene; V was cut back by 6 bases and J by 8 bases. Germline assignment: CDR1 SGHTA and CDR2 FQGNSA. This sample is part of a study of blood T cell repertoires in COVID-19. Whole-study context: The United States, Italy and Spain supplied acute and convalescent COVID-19 samples. T cells, B-cell-depleted T cells, or PBMCs provided the cDNA or gDNA that served as material.

Original processing notes: Estimation of nucleated cell counts relied on the amplification of reference gene primers. Sequenced by immunoSEQ multiplex PCR; TCRdb stores in-frame clones only, minus some. V and J calls plus clone size are reproduced from that table; the DNA served to infer D and trimming. The profile shows under 200,000 clones, about 85% of them singletons. V usage is TRBV7-2 and J usage is TRBJ1-2; 7 bases are shared with TRBD1. The sequenced sample was peripheral blood. This sequence was found in a woman aged 80 or over with acute or convalescent COVID-19. CDR3 sequence: CASRGDRDFWGYTF. The DNA for the CDR3 is TGTGCCAGCAGGGGAGACAGGGACTTTTGGGGCTACACCTTC. Variable domain in full (rest from reference TRBV7-2 and TRBJ1-2): GAGVSQSPSNKVTEKGKDVELRCDPISGHTALYWYRQSLGQGLEFLIYFQGNSAPDKSGLPSDRFSAERTGGSVSTLTIQRTQQEDSAVYLCASRGDRDFWGYTFGSGTRLTVV.